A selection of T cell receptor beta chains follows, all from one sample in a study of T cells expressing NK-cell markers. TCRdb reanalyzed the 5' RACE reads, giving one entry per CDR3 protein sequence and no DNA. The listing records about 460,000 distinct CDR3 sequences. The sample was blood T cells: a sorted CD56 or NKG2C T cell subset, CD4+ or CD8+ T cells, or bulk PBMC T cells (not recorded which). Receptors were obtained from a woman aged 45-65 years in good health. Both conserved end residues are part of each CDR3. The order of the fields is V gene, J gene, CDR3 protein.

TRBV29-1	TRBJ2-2	CSGYSRSNTGELFF
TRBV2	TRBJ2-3	CASSRQRGQSDTQYF
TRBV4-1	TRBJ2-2	CASSQPHKGVTGELFF
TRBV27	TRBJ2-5	CASSSVRLAGVSETQYF
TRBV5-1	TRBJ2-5	CASSYRTSGIETQYF
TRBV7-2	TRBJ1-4	CASSWTANEKLFF
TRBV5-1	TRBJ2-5	CASSRDSRETQYF
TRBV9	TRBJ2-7	CASSVSMGDGEQYF
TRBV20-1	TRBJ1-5	CSAPPEERGAIYNQPQHF
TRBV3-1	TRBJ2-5	CASSSPVSPQETQYF
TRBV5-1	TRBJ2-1	CASSLDWTSGNNEQFF